This T cell receptor beta chain was obtained from a study of blood T cell repertoires in COVID-19. Study at large: Samples taken during acute and convalescent COVID-19 were collected in the United States, Italy and Spain.

In the original analysis: Amplifying reference gene primers gave estimates of nucleated cell counts. The protocol was immunoSEQ multiplex PCR, while the TCRdb copy is restricted to in-frame clones and leaves out a portion. V, J and clone size are those of that table, while D and trimming were read from the DNA. Counted here are some 230,000 clones, roughly four fifths occurring once; the ten biggest clones make up approximately 15%. Germline V lookup: CDR1 SNHLY, CDR2 FYNNEI. This CDR3 has 16 amino acids. V lost 7 bases to trimming and J lost 8 bases; unmatched junction nucleotides: 13. This clone was observed a single time.

Sequenced sample: PBMCs or T cells enriched from blood (not recorded which). The V call is TRBV2, the J call TRBJ2-1; 11 nucleotides match TRBD2. This clonotype originated in a man between 40 and 49 years old who had recovered from COVID-19. CDR3 sequence: CASILTPGTSGHEQFF. The CDR3 DNA reads as TGTGCCAGCATTCTGACCCCCGGGACTAGCGGTCATGAGCAGTTCTTC.